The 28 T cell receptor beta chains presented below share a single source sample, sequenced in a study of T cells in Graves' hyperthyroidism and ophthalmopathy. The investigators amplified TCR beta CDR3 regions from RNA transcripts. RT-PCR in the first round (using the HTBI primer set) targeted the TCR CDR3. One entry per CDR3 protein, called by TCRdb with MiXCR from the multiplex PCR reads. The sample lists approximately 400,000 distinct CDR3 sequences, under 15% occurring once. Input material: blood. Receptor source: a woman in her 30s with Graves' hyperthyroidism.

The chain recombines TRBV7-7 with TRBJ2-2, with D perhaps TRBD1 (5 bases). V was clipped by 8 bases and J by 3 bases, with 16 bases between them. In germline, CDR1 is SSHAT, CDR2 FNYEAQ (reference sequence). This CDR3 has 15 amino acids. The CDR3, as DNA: TGTGCCAGCGGCTCATCAGGGTGGGACACCGGGGAGCTGTTTTTT. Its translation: CASGSSGWDTGELFF.

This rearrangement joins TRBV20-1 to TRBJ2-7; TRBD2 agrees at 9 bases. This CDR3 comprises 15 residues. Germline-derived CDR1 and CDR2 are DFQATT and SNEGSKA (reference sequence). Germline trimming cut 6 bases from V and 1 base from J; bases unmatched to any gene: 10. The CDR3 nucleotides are TGCAGTGCCGGGACCCATCTAGCGGGATCCTACGAGCAGTACTTC. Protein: CSAGTHLAGSYEQYF.

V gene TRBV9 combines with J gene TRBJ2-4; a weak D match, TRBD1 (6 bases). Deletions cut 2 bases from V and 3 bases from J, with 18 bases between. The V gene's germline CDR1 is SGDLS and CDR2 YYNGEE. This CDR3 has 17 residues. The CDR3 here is CASSVGRGGFYKNIQYF. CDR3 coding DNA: TGTGCCAGCAGCGTGGGCAGGGGCGGGTTTTACAAAAACATTCAGTACTTC.

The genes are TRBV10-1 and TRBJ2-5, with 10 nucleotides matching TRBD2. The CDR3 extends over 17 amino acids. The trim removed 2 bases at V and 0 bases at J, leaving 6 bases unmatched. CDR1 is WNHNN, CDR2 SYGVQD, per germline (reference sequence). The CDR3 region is CASSELAGEMDQETQYF. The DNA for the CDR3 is TGCGCCAGCAGTGAGCTAGCGGGAGAGATGGACCAAGAGACCCAGTACTTC.

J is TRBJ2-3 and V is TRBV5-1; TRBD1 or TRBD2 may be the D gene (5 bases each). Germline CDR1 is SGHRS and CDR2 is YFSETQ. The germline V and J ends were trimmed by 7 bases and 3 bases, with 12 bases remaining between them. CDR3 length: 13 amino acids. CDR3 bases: TGCGCCAGCGGTTCTTGGGGGACAGATACGCAGTATTTT. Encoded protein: CASGSWGTDTQYF.

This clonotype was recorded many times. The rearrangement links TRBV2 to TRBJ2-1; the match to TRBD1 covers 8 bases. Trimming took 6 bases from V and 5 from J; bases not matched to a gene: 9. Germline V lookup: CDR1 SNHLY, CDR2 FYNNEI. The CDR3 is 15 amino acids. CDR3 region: CASSALGQANNEQFF. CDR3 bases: TGTGCCAGCAGCGCCCTGGGACAGGCAAACAATGAGCAGTTCTTC.

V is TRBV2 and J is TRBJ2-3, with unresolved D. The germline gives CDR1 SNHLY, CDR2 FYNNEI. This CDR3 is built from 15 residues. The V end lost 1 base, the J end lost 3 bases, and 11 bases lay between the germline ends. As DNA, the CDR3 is TGTGCCAGCAGTGAAGATCTCGTATTTACAGATACGCAGTATTTT. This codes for CASSEDLVFTDTQYF.

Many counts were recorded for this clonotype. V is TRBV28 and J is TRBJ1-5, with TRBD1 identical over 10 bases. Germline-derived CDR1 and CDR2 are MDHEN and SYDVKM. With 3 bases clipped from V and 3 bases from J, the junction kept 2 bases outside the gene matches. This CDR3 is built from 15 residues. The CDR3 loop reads CASSLGTGDNQPQHF. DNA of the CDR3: TGTGCCAGCAGTTTGGGGACAGGGGACAATCAGCCCCAGCATTTT.

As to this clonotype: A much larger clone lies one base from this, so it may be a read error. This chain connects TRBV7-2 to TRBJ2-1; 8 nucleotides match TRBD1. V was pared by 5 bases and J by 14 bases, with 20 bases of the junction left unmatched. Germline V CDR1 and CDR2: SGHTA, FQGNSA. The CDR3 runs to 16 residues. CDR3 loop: CASSTYRGSTPYREFF. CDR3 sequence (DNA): TGTGCCAGCAGCACGTACAGGGGGAGTACCCCATATAGGGAGTTCTTC.

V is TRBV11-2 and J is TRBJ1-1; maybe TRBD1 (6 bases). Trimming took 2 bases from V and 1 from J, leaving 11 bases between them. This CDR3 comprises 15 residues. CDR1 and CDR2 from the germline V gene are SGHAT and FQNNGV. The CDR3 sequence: CASSLRGTKNTEAFF. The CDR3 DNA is TGTGCCAGCAGCTTAAGAGGGACAAAGAACACTGAAGCTTTCTTT.

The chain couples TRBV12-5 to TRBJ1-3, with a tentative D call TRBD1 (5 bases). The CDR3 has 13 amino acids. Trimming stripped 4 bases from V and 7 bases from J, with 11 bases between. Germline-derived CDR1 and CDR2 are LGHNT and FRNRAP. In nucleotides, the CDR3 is TGTGCTAGTGGTTACCTCGGGGGTAACACCATATATTTT. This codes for CASGYLGGNTIYF.

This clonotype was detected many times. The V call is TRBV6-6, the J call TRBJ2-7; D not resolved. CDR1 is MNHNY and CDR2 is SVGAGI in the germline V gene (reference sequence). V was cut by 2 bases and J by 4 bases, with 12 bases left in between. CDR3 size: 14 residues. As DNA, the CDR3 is TGTGCCAGCAGTTACGCGAACGGTAGATACGAGCAGTACTTC. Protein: CASSYANGRYEQYF.

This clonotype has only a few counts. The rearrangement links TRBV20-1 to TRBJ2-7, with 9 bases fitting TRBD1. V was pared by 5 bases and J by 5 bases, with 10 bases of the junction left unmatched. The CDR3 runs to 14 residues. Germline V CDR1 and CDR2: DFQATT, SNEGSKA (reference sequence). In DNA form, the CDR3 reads TGCAGTGCTTGGATCACGACAGGGGGTAACGAGCAGTACTTC. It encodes CSAWITTGGNEQYF.

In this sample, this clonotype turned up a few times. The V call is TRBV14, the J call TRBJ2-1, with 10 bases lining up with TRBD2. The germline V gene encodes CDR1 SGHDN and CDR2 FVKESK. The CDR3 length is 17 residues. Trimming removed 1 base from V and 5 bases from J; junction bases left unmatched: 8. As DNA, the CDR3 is TGTGCCAGCAGCCAAGTAATGGGACTAGCGATCAACAATGAGCAGTTCTTC. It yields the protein CASSQVMGLAINNEQFF.

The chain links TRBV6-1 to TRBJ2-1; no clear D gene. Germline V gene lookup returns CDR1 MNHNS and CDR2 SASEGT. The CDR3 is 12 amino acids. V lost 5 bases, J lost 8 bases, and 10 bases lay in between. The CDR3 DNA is TGTGCCAGCAGTCCCCAGACGGATGAGCAGTTCTTC. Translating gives CASSPQTDEQFF.

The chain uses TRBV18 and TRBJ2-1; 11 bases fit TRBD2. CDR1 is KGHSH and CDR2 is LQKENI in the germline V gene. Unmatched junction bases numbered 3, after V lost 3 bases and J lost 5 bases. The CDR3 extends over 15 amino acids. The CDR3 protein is CASSPTTSGDNEQFF. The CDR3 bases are TGTGCCAGCTCACCGACGACTAGCGGGGACAATGAGCAGTTCTTC.

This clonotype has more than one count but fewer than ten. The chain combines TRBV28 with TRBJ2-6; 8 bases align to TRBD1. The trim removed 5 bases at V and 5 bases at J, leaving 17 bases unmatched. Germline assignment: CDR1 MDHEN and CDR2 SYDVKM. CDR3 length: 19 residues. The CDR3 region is CASSPWTGSSLLRANVLTF. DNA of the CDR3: TGTGCCAGCAGTCCTTGGACAGGGTCCTCCCTCCTGCGGGCCAACGTCCTGACTTTC. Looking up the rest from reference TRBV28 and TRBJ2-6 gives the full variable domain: DVKVTQSSRYLVKRTGEKVFLECVQDMDHENMFWYRQDPGLGLRLIYFSYDVKMKEKGDIPEGYSVSREKKERFSLILESASTNQTSMYLCASSPWTGSSLLRANVLTFGAGSRLTVL.

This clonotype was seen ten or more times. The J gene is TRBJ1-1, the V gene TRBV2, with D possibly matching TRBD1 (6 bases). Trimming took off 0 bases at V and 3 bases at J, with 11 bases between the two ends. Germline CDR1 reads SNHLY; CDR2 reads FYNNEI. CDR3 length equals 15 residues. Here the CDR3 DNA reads TGTGCCAGCAGTGAAGCGGGCGGGGGCGACACTGAAGCTTTCTTT. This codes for CASSEAGGGDTEAFF.

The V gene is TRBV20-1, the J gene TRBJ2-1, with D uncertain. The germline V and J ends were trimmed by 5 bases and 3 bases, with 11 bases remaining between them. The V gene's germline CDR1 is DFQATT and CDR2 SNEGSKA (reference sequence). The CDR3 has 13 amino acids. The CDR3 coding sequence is TGCAGTGCTCACTACCTCGTCTACAATGAGCAGTTCTTC. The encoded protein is CSAHYLVYNEQFF.

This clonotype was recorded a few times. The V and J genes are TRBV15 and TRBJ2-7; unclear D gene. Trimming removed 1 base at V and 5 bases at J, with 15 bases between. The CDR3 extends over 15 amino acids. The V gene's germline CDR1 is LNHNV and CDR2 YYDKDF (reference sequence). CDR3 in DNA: TGTGCCACCAGCAGAGGAGTAGAAGGGCGCGACGAGCAGTACTTC. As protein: CATSRGVEGRDEQYF.

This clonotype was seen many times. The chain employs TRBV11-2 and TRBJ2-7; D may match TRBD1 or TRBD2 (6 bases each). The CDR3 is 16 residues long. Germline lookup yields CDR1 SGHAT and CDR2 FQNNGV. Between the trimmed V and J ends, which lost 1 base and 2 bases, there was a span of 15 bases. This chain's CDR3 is CASSLAIAGTTYEQYF. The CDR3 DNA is TGTGCCAGCAGCTTAGCTATTGCGGGGACAACCTACGAGCAGTACTTC.

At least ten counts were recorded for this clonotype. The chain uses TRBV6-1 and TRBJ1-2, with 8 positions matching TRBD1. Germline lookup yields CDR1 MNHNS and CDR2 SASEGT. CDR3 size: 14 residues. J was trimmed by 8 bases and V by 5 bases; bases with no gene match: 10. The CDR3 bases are TGTGCCAGCAGTCCCTGGACAGGGAAACAGGGCTACACCTTC. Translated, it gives CASSPWTGKQGYTF.

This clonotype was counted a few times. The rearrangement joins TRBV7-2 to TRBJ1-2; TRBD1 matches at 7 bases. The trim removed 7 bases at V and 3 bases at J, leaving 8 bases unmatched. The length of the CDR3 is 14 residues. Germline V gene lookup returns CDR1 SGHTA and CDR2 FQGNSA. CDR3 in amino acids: CASKPRDSHYGYTF. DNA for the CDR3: TGTGCCAGCAAGCCCAGGGACAGTCACTATGGCTACACCTTC.

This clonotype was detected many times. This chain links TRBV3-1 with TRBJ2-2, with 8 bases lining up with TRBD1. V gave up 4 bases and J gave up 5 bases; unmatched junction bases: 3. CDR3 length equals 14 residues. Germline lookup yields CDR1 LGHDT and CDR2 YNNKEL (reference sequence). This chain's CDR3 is CASSRQGWTGELFF. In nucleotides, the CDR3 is TGTGCCAGCAGCCGACAGGGGTGGACCGGGGAGCTGTTTTTT. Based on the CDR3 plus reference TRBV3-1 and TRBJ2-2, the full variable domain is DTAVSQTPKYLVTQMGNDKSIKCEQNLGHDTMYWYKQDSKKFLKIMFSYNNKELIINETVPNRFSPKSPDKAHLNLHINSLELGDSAVYFCASSRQGWTGELFFGEGSRLTVL.

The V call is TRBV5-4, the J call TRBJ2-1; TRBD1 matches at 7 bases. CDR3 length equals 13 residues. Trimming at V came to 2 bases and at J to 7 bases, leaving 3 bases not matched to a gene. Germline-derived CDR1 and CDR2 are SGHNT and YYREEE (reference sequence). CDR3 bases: TGTGCCAGCAGCTTTGGGACAGTTAATGAGCAGTTCTTC. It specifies CASSFGTVNEQFF.

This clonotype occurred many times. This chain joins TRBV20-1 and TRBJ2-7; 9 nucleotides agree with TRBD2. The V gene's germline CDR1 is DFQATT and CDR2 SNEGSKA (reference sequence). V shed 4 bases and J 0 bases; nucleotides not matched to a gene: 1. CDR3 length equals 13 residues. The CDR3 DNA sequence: TGCAGTGCTAATAGCGGGAGCTCCTACGAGCAGTACTTC. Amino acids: CSANSGSSYEQYF.

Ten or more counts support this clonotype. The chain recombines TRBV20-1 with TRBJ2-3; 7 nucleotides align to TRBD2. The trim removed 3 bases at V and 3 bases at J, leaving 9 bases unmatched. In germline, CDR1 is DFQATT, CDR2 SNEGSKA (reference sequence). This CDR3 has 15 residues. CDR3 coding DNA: TGCAGTGCTAGTCAGGGCGGGAGTGGTACAGATACGCAGTATTTT. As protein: CSASQGGSGTDTQYF.

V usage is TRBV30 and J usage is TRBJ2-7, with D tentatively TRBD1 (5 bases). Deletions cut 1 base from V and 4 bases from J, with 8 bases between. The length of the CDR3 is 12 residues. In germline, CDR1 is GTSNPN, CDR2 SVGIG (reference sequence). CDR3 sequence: CAWSGGRYEQYF. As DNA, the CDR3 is TGTGCCTGGAGTGGGGGCAGATACGAGCAGTACTTC.